This T cell receptor (beta chain) was identified in a study of radiotherapy plus CTLA-4 blockade in lung cancer. Only in-frame clones appear in the TCRdb table, and some are missing; sequencing was by immunoSEQ multiplex PCR. The sample consists of about 88,000 clones, about three quarters of them appearing once. The CDR3 covers 15 residues. The V end lost 3 bases, the J end lost 5 bases, and 17 bases lay between the germline ends. Per germline, CDR1 SGHNT and CDR2 YYREEE (reference sequence). This sequence originates from a human donor with non-small cell lung cancer that progressed on radiotherapy plus ipilimumab. The J gene is TRBJ2-5, the V gene TRBV5-4, with D perhaps assigned TRBD1 or TRBD2 (6 bases each). This specimen was peripheral blood, taken from a patient treated with radiotherapy plus ipilimumab. Here the CDR3 reads CASSSNLGGTETQYF. The CDR3 bases are TGTGCCAGCAGCTCCAACTTAGGGGGGACGGAGACCCAGTACTTC.